These T cell receptor beta chains were read from a single sample in a study of blood T cell repertoires in COVID-19. Measured with immunoSEQ multiplex PCR; TCRdb has only the in-frame clones, and not every one. Of tens of thousands of clones listed, about 79% were seen once; the top ten hold around 5%. Input material: peripheral blood. These receptors were collected from a human donor in a cohort sampled during active COVID-19. CDR3s include the opening cysteine and the closing phenylalanine or tryptophan. The order of the fields is D gene, clone size, V gene, J gene, CDR3 DNA, CDR3 protein. D genes are given only for firm matches. Not all rows give a size; the values are once, few, many and, for expanded clones, a class.

D: TRBD2; size: NA; V: TRBV10-3; J: TRBJ2-5; DNA: TGTGCCATCAGTCGGGGGGGCGAGACCCAGTACTTC; CDR3: CAISRGGETQYF
D: TRBD1; size: NA; V: TRBV3-1/TRBV3-2; J: TRBJ2-6; DNA: TGTGCCAGCAGTCGTCACGTCCGGGACAGGGGCGCCATCAGCTCTGGGGCCAACGTCCTGACTTTC; CDR3: CASSRHVRDRGAISSGANVLTF
D: TRBD1; size: NA; V: TRBV7-2; J: TRBJ2-7; DNA: TGTGCCAGCAGTCTACGTCGACAGGGGGCTCACGAGCAGTACTTC; CDR3: CASSLRRQGAHEQYF
D: NA; size: NA; V: TRBV6-1; J: TRBJ2-7; DNA: TGTGCCAGCAGTGAAAGAACACCCCACACCGAGTACTTC; CDR3: CASSERTPHTEYF
D: NA; size: NA; V: TRBV7-8; J: TRBJ2-6; DNA: TGTGCCAGCAGCCGAGACACCTCCTCTGGGGCCAACGTCCTGACTTTC; CDR3: CASSRDTSSGANVLTF
D: NA; size: NA; V: TRBV28; J: TRBJ2-7; DNA: TGTGCCAGCAGTTTGCGGTGGTCGAGATACGAGCAGTACTTC; CDR3: CASSLRWSRYEQYF
D: NA; size: NA; V: TRBV27; J: TRBJ1-5; DNA: TGTGCCAGCCACGCCGGGTTTGGGGCTGGGAATCAGCCCCAGCATTTT; CDR3: CASHAGFGAGNQPQHF
D: TRBD1; size: NA; V: TRBV6-2/TRBV6-3; J: TRBJ2-7; DNA: TGTGCCAGCAGCTCCGGGACAGGGTTGCGCGAGCAGTACTTC; CDR3: CASSSGTGLREQYF
D: NA; size: NA; V: TRBV5-1; J: TRBJ2-7; DNA: TGCGCCAGCAGCTTGATCGGTAGCTCTACCCGGGGACATAGATACGAGCAGTACTTC; CDR3: CASSLIGSSTRGHRYEQYF
D: TRBD2; size: NA; V: TRBV7-9; J: TRBJ2-5; DNA: TGTGCCAGCAGCTTAACTAGCGGGTACCAAGAGACCCAGTACTTC; CDR3: CASSLTSGYQETQYF
D: NA; size: few; V: TRBV28; J: TRBJ1-5; DNA: TGTGCCAGCGCGATCCCGGGTCAGCCCCAGCATTTT; CDR3: CASAIPGQPQHF
D: NA; size: NA; V: TRBV3-1/TRBV3-2; J: TRBJ2-6; DNA: TGTGCCAGCAGCTTAGCCCATCCCCATTTTTTTGGGGCCAACGTCCTGACTTTC; CDR3: CASSLAHPHFFGANVLTF
D: NA; size: NA; V: TRBV4-1; J: TRBJ1-1; DNA: TGCGCCAGCAGCCCCGTCCGCGGGGGAAGTAACACTGAAGCTTTCTTT; CDR3: CASSPVRGGSNTEAFF
D: NA; size: once; V: TRBV6-2/TRBV6-3; J: TRBJ2-7; DNA: TGTGCCAGCAGTTACTCCCTCGGGACACTTATCGAGCAGTACTTC; CDR3: CASSYSLGTLIEQYF
D: NA; size: few; V: TRBV29-1; J: TRBJ1-1; DNA: TGCAGCGTTGAAACGTCAGCGGAGGCTTTCTTT; CDR3: CSVETSAEAFF
D: NA; size: NA; V: TRBV18; J: TRBJ2-7; DNA: TGTGCCAGCTCATCGCAGGGCTACGAGCAGTACTTC; CDR3: CASSSQGYEQYF
D: NA; size: NA; V: TRBV6-5; J: TRBJ2-7; DNA: TGTGCCAGCAGTTACAGGGGCCCATACGAGCAGTACTTC; CDR3: CASSYRGPYEQYF
D: TRBD2; size: NA; V: TRBV2; J: TRBJ2-7; DNA: TGTGCCAGCACCCGGGAGGCCCTATACGAGCAGTACTTC; CDR3: CASTREALYEQYF
D: NA; size: NA; V: TRBV6-2/TRBV6-3; J: TRBJ2-1; DNA: TGTGCCAGCAGTTACTCGATCGACTTCTCCTACAATGAGCAGTTCTTC; CDR3: CASSYSIDFSYNEQFF
D: NA; size: once; V: TRBV5-1; J: TRBJ2-7; DNA: TGCGCCAGCAGCCCAGTGGACTTTCCAACCTACGAGCAGTACTTC; CDR3: CASSPVDFPTYEQYF
D: NA; size: NA; V: TRBV7-9; J: TRBJ1-1; DNA: TGTGCCAGCAGCCCCTCCCCGGGGGGCACTGAAGCTTTCTTT; CDR3: CASSPSPGGTEAFF
D: TRBD2; size: NA; V: TRBV5-6; J: TRBJ2-7; DNA: TGTGCCAGCAGCTACTCTAGCGGAAAGCCCTACGAGCAGTACTTC; CDR3: CASSYSSGKPYEQYF
D: NA; size: NA; V: TRBV7-9; J: TRBJ2-5; DNA: TGTGCCAGCAGCTTTTTCAGGGGAGTAGAGACCCAGTACTTC; CDR3: CASSFFRGVETQYF
D: NA; size: NA; V: TRBV27; J: TRBJ1-5; DNA: TGTGCCAGCAGCCAGTTCCCTAGCAATCAGCCCCAGCATTTT; CDR3: CASSQFPSNQPQHF
D: TRBD2; size: NA; V: TRBV7-8; J: TRBJ2-5; DNA: TGTGCCAGCAGCTTAAACCTAGCGGGGGAGTTGAGAAGGGAGACCCAGTACTTC; CDR3: CASSLNLAGELRRETQYF
D: TRBD1; size: NA; V: TRBV11-2; J: TRBJ2-7; DNA: TGTGCCAGCAGCTTAGACGACAGGGGTCTAGGCTTC; CDR3: CASSLDDRGLGF
D: NA; size: NA; V: TRBV3-1/TRBV3-2; J: TRBJ1-1; DNA: TGTGCCAGCATGCGGGGGGCGGACACTGAAGCTTTCTTT; CDR3: CASMRGADTEAFF
D: NA; size: NA; V: TRBV5-5; J: TRBJ2-7; DNA: TGTGCCAGCAGCTTCCCAGGGGAGTACGAGCAGTACTTC; CDR3: CASSFPGEYEQYF
D: NA; size: NA; V: TRBV28; J: TRBJ2-7; DNA: TGTGCCAGCAAGATACAGGAACCTTCCTACGAGCAGTACTTC; CDR3: CASKIQEPSYEQYF
D: NA; size: NA; V: TRBV3-1/TRBV3-2; J: TRBJ1-2; DNA: TGTGCCAGCAGCCAGGGCCCGTTAGCTAACTATGGCTACACCTTC; CDR3: CASSQGPLANYGYTF
D: TRBD1; size: NA; V: TRBV4-1; J: TRBJ2-7; DNA: TGCGCCAGCAGCCTCACCCCATCGGACAGGATCTACGAGCAGTACTTC; CDR3: CASSLTPSDRIYEQYF
D: NA; size: once; V: TRBV5-1; J: TRBJ1-1; DNA: TGCGCCAGCAGCTTGCTAGGACTGTTGAACACTGAAGCTTTCTTT; CDR3: CASSLLGLLNTEAFF
D: TRBD1; size: NA; V: TRBV11-2; J: TRBJ2-2; DNA: TGTGCCAGCAACAATGGACAGGGTAACACCGGGGAGCTGTTTTTT; CDR3: CASNNGQGNTGELFF
D: NA; size: NA; V: TRBV24-1; J: TRBJ2-1; DNA: TGTGCCACCTCAGGGTACAGCTACAATGAGCAGTTCTTC; CDR3: CATSGYSYNEQFF
D: TRBD2; size: NA; V: TRBV4-3; J: TRBJ2-3; DNA: TGCGCCAGCAGCCAAGATATGGTAGCGACTAGCGGCACAGATACGCAGTATTTT; CDR3: CASSQDMVATSGTDTQYF
D: TRBD2; size: NA; V: TRBV19; J: TRBJ2-7; DNA: TGTGCCAGTAGTACTCGAGCGGGGGAGCAGTACTTC; CDR3: CASSTRAGEQYF
D: TRBD1; size: NA; V: TRBV27; J: TRBJ1-2; DNA: TGTGCCAGCAGTACCTCAGGGGGCTTGGACTATGGCTACACCTTC; CDR3: CASSTSGGLDYGYTF
D: TRBD2; size: NA; V: TRBV28; J: TRBJ2-1; DNA: TGTGCCAGCAGTTTATTCTACATGGGGGGGACCTACAATGAGCAGTTCTTC; CDR3: CASSLFYMGGTYNEQFF
D: TRBD1; size: NA; V: TRBV6-5; J: TRBJ2-7; DNA: TGTGCCAGCAGTTCGGGAACAGGGGGTTCCTACGAGCAGTACTTC; CDR3: CASSSGTGGSYEQYF
D: NA; size: NA; V: TRBV7-9; J: TRBJ1-6; DNA: TGTGCCAGCAGCTTATTTGTGCAGGGTGGTGGGACCCTCCACTTT; CDR3: CASSLFVQGGGTLHF
D: TRBD1; size: NA; V: TRBV30; J: TRBJ1-6; DNA: TGTGCCTGGAGGGGAGCAGGGGGGATCAATAATTCACCCCTCCACTTT; CDR3: CAWRGAGGINNSPLHF
D: NA; size: few; V: TRBV7-2; J: TRBJ1-1; DNA: TGTGCCAGCAGCCCCCAGGCGGGAAGAATGAACACTGAAGCTTTCTTT; CDR3: CASSPQAGRMNTEAFF
D: NA; size: once; V: TRBV11-2; J: TRBJ2-5; DNA: TGTGCCAGCAGCTCTAGACTAGAAACTTTAGAGACCCAGTACTTC; CDR3: CASSSRLETLETQYF
D: NA; size: NA; V: TRBV6-5; J: TRBJ1-2; DNA: TGTGCCAGCAGCACCGGTGTGAGGGATAACTATGGCTACACCTTC; CDR3: CASSTGVRDNYGYTF
D: TRBD1; size: NA; V: TRBV29-1; J: TRBJ2-7; DNA: TGCAGCGCAACGGGACAGTCAGACTACGAGCAGTACTTC; CDR3: CSATGQSDYEQYF
D: NA; size: NA; V: TRBV7-2; J: TRBJ1-2; DNA: TGTGCCAGCAGCTTAGTGGGATTAGGGGGGGGCACCAAAGGCGGCTACACCTTC; CDR3: CASSLVGLGGGTKGGYTF
D: NA; size: NA; V: TRBV7-6; J: TRBJ2-7; DNA: TGTGCCAGCAGCTTGGGCGGTGGACAGCCCTACGAGCAGTACTTC; CDR3: CASSLGGGQPYEQYF
D: TRBD2; size: NA; V: TRBV5-1; J: TRBJ2-5; DNA: TGCGCCAGCAGCTTAGCGGGGACGTACCAAGAGACCCAGTACTTC; CDR3: CASSLAGTYQETQYF
D: NA; size: once; V: TRBV7-2; J: TRBJ1-3; DNA: TGTGCCAGCAGCCCCCAACGGGGGGCTGGAAACACCATATATTTT; CDR3: CASSPQRGAGNTIYF
D: NA; size: NA; V: TRBV3-1/TRBV3-2; J: TRBJ2-2; DNA: TGTGCCAGCACCCTTAATTCCCCAGGCACCGGGGAGCTGTTTTTT; CDR3: CASTLNSPGTGELFF
D: NA; size: NA; V: TRBV5-1; J: TRBJ1-1; DNA: TGCGCCAGCAGCTTACAGGAGAACACTGAAGCTTTCTTT; CDR3: CASSLQENTEAFF
D: TRBD1; size: NA; V: TRBV24-1; J: TRBJ1-2; DNA: TGTGCCACCCGACAGGGAGATGGCTACACCTTC; CDR3: CATRQGDGYTF
D: NA; size: NA; V: TRBV5-4; J: TRBJ2-7; DNA: TGTGCCAGCAGCTTGCCGGCTAGTTTGTCCTACGAGCAGTACTTC; CDR3: CASSLPASLSYEQYF